Shown below are 4 T cell receptor beta chains from a single sample sequenced in a study of regulatory T cells in long-lasting Graves disease. Time point meaning: persistent/refractory GD, antithyroid drugs over 5 years with positive TRAb. RNA extracted from PBMCs served as the sequencing template. iRepertoire HTBI primers and Arm-PCR of CDR3 regions built TCR beta libraries. TCRdb used MiXCR to reprocess the multiplex PCR reads, holding one entry per CDR3 protein. Altogether roughly 490,000 distinct CDR3 sequences are present, approximately 23% being singletons, with the ten largest covering around 14%. Sequencing was performed on peripheral blood mononuclear cells (PBMCs), taken when the disease was refractory, from a patient treated with antithyroid drugs. The receptors originated from a female donor with Graves disease.

This clonotype was seen ten or more times. This chain connects TRBV24-1 to TRBJ2-2; no clear D. Germline V gene sequence: CDR1 KGHDR, CDR2 SFDVKD. V was clipped by 3 bases and J by 2 bases, with 12 bases between them. The CDR3 totals 16 residues. CDR3 DNA: TGTGCCACCAGTGATGACCCGGCTACTAACACCGGGGAGCTGTTTTTT. This gives the protein CATSDDPATNTGELFF.

This clonotype was counted at least ten times. The rearrangement links TRBV2 to TRBJ1-1; D not resolved. Germline V lookup: CDR1 SNHLY, CDR2 FYNNEI. The CDR3 loop spans 10 amino acids. V was trimmed by 8 bases and J by 4 bases, leaving 5 bases between them. CDR3 sequence: CASGSTEAFF. DNA of the CDR3: TGTGCCAGCGGCTCCACTGAAGCTTTCTTT.

This sequence joins TRBV11-2 and TRBJ1-3; no definite D call. V was pared by 5 bases and J by 3 bases, with 11 bases between. This CDR3 spans 14 amino acids. Germline V CDR1 and CDR2: SGHAT, FQNNGV. The CDR3 sequence: CASSLSRVGNTIYF. CDR3 bases: TGTGCCAGCAGCCTGTCGCGGGTTGGAAACACCATATATTTT.

Ten or more counts support this clonotype. V is TRBV28 and J is TRBJ1-4, with D possibly being TRBD1 (6 bases). The V end was cut by 11 bases, the J end by 11 bases, with 15 bases between. This CDR3 is built from 11 residues. CDR1 and CDR2 from the germline V gene are MDHEN and SYDVKM. The CDR3 sequence is CAVTGLEKLFF. CDR3 coding DNA: TGTGCCGTCACAGGGCTGGAGAAACTGTTTTTT.